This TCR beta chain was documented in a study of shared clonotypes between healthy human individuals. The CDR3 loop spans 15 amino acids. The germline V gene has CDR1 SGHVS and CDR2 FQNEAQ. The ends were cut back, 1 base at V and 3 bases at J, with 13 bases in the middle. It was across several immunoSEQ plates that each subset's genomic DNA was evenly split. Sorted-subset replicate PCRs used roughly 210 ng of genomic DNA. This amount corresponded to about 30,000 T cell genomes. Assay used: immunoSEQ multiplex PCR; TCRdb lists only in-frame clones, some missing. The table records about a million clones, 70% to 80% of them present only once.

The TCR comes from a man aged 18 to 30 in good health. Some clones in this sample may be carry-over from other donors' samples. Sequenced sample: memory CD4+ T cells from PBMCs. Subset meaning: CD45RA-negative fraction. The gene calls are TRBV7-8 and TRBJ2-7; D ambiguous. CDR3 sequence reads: CASSLGTRAYYEQYF. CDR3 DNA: TGTGCCAGCAGCTTAGGGACCAGAGCCTACTACGAGCAGTACTTC.